The T cell receptor beta chain under discussion was sequenced for a study of blood T cells in healthy people across ages. Then a second PCR, running about 6 to 12 cycles, was carried out with a sample-barcoded 5' primer and a J-beta primer mix. TCRdb re-called the 5' RACE reads through MiXCR, storing one row per CDR3 protein. The data contain about 690,000 distinct CDR3 sequences, around 41% of them singletons. Overall study findings and caveats: Roughly linear age-related decline in beta diversity appeared, significant by age roughly 40.

V lost 4 bases and J 3 bases, leaving 8 bases between the germline ends. The CDR3 totals 13 residues. Per germline, CDR1 ENHRY and CDR2 SYGVKD. This clonotype was seen ten or more times. No antigen is known for it. Sequenced material: blood. This TCR was recovered from an elderly man in good health. The V call is TRBV10-3, the J call TRBJ2-3; D gene unclear. The CDR3 bases are TGTGCCATCAGTGTCCTGGGGACAGATACGCAGTATTTT. This encodes CAISVLGTDTQYF.